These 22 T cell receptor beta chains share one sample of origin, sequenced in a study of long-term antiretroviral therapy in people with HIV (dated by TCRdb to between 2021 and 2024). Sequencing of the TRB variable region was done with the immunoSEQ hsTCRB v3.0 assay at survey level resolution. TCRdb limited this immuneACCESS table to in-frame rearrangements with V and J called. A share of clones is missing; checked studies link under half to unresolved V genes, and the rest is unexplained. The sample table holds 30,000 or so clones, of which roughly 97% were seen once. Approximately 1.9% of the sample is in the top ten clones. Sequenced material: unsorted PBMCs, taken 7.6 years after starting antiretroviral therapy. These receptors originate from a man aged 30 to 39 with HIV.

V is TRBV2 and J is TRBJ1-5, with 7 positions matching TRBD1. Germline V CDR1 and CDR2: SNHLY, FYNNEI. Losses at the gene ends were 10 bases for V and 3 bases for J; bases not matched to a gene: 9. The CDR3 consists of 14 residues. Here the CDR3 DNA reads TGTGCCACCGGCCGGGACAGTTCCAATCAGCCCCAGCATTTT. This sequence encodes CATGRDSSNQPQHF.

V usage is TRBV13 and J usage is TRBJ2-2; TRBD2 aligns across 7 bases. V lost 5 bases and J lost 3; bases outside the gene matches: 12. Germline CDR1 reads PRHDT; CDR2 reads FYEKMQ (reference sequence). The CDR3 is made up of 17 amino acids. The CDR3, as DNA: TGTGCCAGCAGCCCTAGGCCCCCTAGCGGATACACCGGGGAGCTGTTTTTT. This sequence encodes CASSPRPPSGYTGELFF.

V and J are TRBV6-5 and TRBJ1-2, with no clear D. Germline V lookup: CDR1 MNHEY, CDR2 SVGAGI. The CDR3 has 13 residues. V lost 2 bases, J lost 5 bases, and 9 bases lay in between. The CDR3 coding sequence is TGTGCCAGCAGTTACAGGGAGAGATATGGCTACACCTTC. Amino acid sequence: CASSYRERYGYTF.

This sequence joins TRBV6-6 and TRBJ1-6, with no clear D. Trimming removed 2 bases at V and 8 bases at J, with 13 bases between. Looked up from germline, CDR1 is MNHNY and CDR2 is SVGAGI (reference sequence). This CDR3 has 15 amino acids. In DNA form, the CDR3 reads TGTGCCAGCAGTTACAGTGGGCTTGTGGATTCACCCCTCCACTTT. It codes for CASSYSGLVDSPLHF.

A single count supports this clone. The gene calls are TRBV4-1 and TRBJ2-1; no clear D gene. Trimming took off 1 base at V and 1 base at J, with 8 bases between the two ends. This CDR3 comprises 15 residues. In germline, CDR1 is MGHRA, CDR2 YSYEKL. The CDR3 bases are TGCGCCAGCAGCCAAGTGAGGCGGTCCTACAATGAGCAGTTCTTC. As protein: CASSQVRRSYNEQFF.

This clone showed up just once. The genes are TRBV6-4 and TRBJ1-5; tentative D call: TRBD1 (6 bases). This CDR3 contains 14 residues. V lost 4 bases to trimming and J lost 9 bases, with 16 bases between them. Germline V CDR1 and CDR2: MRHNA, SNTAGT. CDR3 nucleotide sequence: TGTGCCAGCAGTGTTGGGGGCGTTCGGGGGCCCCAGCATTTT. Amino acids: CASSVGGVRGPQHF.

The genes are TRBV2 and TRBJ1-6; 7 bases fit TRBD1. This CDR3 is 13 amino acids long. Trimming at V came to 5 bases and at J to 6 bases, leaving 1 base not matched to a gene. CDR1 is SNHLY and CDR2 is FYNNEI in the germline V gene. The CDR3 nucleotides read TGTGCCAGCAGTCGACAGGGTAATTCACCCCTCCACTTT. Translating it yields CASSRQGNSPLHF.

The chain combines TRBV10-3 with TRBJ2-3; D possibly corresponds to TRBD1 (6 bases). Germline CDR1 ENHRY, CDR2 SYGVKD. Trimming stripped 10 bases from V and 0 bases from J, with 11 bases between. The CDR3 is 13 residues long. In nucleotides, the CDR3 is TGTGCCAGCAGGGGTTCCAGCACAGATACGCAGTATTTT. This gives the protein CASRGSSTDTQYF.

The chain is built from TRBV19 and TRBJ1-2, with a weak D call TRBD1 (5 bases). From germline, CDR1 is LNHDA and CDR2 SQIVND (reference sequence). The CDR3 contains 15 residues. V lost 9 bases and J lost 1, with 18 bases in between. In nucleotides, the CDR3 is TGTGCCAGCGAACCGCTCAAGGGGTTTAACTATGGCTACACCTTC. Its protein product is CASEPLKGFNYGYTF.

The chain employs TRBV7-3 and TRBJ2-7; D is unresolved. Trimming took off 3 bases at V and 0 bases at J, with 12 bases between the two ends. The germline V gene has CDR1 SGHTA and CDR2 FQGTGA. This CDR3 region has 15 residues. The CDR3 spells CASSFQYQTSYEQYF. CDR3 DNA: TGTGCCAGCAGCTTCCAGTATCAAACCTCCTACGAGCAGTACTTC.

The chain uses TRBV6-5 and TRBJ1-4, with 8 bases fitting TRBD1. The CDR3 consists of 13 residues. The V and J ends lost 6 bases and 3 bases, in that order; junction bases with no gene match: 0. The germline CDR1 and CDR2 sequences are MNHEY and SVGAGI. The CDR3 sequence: CASRDRANEKLFF. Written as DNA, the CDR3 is TGTGCCAGCAGGGACAGGGCTAATGAAAAACTGTTTTTT.

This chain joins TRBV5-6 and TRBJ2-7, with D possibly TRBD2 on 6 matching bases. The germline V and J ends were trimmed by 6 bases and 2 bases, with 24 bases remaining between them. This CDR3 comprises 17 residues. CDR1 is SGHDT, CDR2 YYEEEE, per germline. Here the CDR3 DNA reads TGTGCCAGCACCGTGGGGCCGATGGCGAGGAGGGCCTACGAGCAGTACTTC. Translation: CASTVGPMARRAYEQYF.

The CDR3: CASSWNSGGYDTQYF. For the CDR3, the DNA is TGTGCCAGCAGCTGGAATAGCGGGGGTTACGATACGCAGTATTTT. This chain links TRBV7-3 with TRBJ2-3; 9 bases match TRBD2. The V segment lost 4 bases and the J segment 6 bases; nucleotides outside the gene matches: 8. Germline V CDR1 and CDR2: SGHTA, FQGTGA. The CDR3 has 15 amino acids.

CDR3 amino acids: CSVSGGEAFF. The DNA of the CDR3 is TGCAGCGTTTCTGGGGGCGAAGCTTTCTTT. The V gene is TRBV29-1, the J gene TRBJ1-1; D might be TRBD1 (6 bases). The CDR3 spans 10 residues. Trimming stripped 5 bases from V and 8 bases from J, with 9 bases between. The germline V gene has CDR1 SQVTM and CDR2 ANQGSEA. Based on the CDR3 plus reference TRBV29-1 and TRBJ1-1, the full variable domain is SAVISQKPSRDICQRGTSLTIQCQVDSQVTMMFWYRQQPGQSLTLIATANQGSEATYESGFVIDKFPISRPNLTFSTLTVSNMSPEDSSIYLCSVSGGEAFFGQGTRLTVV.

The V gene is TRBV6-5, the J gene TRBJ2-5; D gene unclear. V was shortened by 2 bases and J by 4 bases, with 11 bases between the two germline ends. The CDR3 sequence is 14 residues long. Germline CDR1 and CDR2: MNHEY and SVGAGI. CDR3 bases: TGTGCCAGCAGTTACGCCCCCTCTGCAGAGACCCAGTACTTC. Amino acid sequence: CASSYAPSAETQYF.

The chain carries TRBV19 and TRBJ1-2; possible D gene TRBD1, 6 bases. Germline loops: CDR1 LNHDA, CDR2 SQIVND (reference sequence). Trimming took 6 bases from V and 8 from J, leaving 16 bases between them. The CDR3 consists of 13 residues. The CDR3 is CASRVQGILGYTF. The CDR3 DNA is TGTGCCAGTAGGGTACAGGGAATATTGGGCTACACCTTC.

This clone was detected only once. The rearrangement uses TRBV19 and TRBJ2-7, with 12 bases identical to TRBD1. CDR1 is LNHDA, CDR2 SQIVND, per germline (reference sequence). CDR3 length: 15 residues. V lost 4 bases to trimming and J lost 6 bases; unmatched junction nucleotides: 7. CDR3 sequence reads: CASSSGTGGIGEQYF. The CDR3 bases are TGTGCCAGTAGTAGTGGGACAGGGGGCATCGGCGAGCAGTACTTC.

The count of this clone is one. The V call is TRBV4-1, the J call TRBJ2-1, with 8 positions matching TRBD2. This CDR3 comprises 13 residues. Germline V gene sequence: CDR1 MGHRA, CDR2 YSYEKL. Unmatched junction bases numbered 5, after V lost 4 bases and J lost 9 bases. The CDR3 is CASSPGLVFEQFF. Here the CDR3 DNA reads TGCGCCAGCAGCCCGGGACTAGTATTTGAGCAGTTCTTC.

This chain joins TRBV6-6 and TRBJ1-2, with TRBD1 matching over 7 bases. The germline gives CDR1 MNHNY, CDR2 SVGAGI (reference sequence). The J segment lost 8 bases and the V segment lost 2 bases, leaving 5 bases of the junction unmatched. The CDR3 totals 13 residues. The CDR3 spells CASSYRGQEGYTF. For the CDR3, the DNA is TGTGCCAGCAGTTACAGGGGGCAGGAGGGCTACACCTTC.

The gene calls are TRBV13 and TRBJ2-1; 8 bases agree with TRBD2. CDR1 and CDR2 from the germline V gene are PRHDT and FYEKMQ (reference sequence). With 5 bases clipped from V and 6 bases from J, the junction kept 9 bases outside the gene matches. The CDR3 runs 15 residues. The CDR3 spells CASSISGGSFNEQFF. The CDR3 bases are TGTGCCAGCAGCATTTCGGGGGGGTCTTTCAATGAGCAGTTCTTC.

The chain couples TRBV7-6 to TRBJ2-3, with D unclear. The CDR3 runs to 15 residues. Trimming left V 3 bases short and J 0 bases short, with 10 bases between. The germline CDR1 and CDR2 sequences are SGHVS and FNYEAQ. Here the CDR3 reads CASSLLHSSTDTQYF. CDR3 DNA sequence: TGTGCCAGCAGCTTGCTACACTCTAGCACAGATACGCAGTATTTT.

The DNA of the CDR3 is TGTGCCAGCAGCCAAGGGCGGGAGTTTCCCTCAATCGAGCAGTTCTTC. Its translation is CASSQGREFPSIEQFF. The chain has TRBV11-2 and TRBJ2-1; 7 bases line up with TRBD2. The V gene end was trimmed by 5 bases and the J gene end by 10 bases; junction bases not matched to a gene: 17. The germline V gene encodes CDR1 SGHAT and CDR2 FQNNGV. This CDR3 region has 16 residues.